The TCR beta chain under discussion was sequenced for a study of neurological immune-mediated disorders. V dropped 2 bases and J dropped 3; count of bases not matched to a gene: 5. This CDR3 region has 15 residues. Germline V gene lookup returns CDR1 SGHRS and CDR2 YFSETQ. This clonotype was observed a handful of times. Its antigen is unknown. Being one base from a much bigger clone, this may be a read error. Study-wide results and caveats: The most TCR clonal expansion was seen in HTLV-1-associated myelopathy, whereas the least was seen in multiple sclerosis, below the level in healthy controls. The expanded clones of different subjects shared no CDR3 amino acid sequences (suggesting private repertoires in all groups).

The team produced cDNA through 5'RACE using 10-nucleotide random UMIs. Per sequencing run, 15-18 subjects together gave over 190 million TCR-beta sequences. TCRdb ran MiXCR on the 5' RACE reads and lists one entry per CDR3 protein. The sample consists of 87,000 or so distinct CDR3 sequences, under 4.5% of them appearing once. The sequence came from a woman aged 50 to 65 with multiple sclerosis. J is TRBJ2-3 and V is TRBV5-1; 8 nucleotides line up with TRBD2. Sample: PBMCs. The DNA of the CDR3 is TGCGCCAGCAGCTTCTCGGGACTAGAAACAGATACGCAGTATTTT. This codes for CASSFSGLETDTQYF.